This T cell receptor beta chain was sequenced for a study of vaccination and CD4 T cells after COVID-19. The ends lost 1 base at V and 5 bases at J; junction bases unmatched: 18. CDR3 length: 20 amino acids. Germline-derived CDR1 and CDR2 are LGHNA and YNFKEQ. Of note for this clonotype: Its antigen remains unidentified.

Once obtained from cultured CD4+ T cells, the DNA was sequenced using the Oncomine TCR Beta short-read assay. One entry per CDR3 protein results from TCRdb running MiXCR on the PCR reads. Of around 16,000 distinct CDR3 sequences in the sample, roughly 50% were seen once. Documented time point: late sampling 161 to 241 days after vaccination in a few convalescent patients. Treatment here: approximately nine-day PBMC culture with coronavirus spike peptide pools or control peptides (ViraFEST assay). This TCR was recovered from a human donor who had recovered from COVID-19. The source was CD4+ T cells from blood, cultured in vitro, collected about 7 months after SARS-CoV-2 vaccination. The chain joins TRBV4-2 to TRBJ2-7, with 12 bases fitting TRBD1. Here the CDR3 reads CASSQGWFKGQGALIHEQYF. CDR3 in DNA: TGTGCCAGCAGCCAAGGGTGGTTCAAGGGACAGGGGGCGTTAATCCACGAGCAGTACTTC.